The clone carrying this T cell receptor beta chain has a single count. Antigen: not known. The sample originates from a study of shared clonotypes between healthy human individuals. The CDR3 has 16 residues. CDR1 is LNHDA and CDR2 is SQIVND in the germline V gene (reference sequence). V dropped 4 bases and J dropped 4 bases, with 17 bases sitting between them. For unsorted PBMC, roughly 0.3 ug DNA per replicate equaled about 30,000 T cell genomes. Spread over ten immunoSEQ deep assay plates, unsorted PBMC DNA underwent sequencing. TCRdb's table, derived via immunoSEQ multiplex PCR, lists solely in-frame clones and lacks some. The sample gives 400,000 to 500,000 clones, over 65% of which show up once; 10% to 15% is in the top ten. Study-level findings and limits: Sampling involved blood alone; tissue repertoires likely differ.

The J gene is TRBJ1-5, the V gene TRBV19, with a weak D call TRBD1 (6 bases). The sequencing sample was made of PBMCs. The sequence was collected from a woman aged 40 to 55 in good health. Some clones in this sample may be carry-over from other donors' samples. CDR3 loop: CASSTILGGGNQPQHF. CDR3 coding DNA: TGTGCCAGTAGTACGATATTGGGAGGGGGAAATCAGCCCCAGCATTTT.